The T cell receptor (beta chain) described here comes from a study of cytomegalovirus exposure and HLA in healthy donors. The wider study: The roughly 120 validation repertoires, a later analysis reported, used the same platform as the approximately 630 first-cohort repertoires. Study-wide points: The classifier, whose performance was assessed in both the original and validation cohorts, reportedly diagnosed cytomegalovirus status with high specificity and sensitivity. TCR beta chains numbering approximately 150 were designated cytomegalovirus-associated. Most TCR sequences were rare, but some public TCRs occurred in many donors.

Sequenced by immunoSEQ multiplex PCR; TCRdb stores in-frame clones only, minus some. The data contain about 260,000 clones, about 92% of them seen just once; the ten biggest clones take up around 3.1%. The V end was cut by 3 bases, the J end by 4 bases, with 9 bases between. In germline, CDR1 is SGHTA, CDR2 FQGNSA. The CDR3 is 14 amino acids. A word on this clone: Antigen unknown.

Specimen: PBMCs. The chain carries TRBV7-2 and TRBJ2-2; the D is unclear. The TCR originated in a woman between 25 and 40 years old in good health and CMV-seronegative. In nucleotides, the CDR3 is TGTGCCAGCAGCTTTGGGGTCCCCACCGGGGAGCTGTTTTTT. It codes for CASSFGVPTGELFF.